The 17 T cell receptor beta chains in this list originate from one sample, sequenced in a study of shared clonotypes between healthy human individuals. Sequencing used immunoSEQ multiplex PCR; TCRdb keeps in-frame clones, though not all of them. Here the sample spans approximately 650,000 clones, around 95% being singletons. Naive CD8 cells were CD45RO-negative, positively selected for CCR7, excluding terminally differentiated effector memory CD45RA+ cells. Sequencing input: naive CD8+ T cells sorted from blood. The origin of the receptors is a woman aged 25-40 years in good health.

The J gene is TRBJ1-4, the V gene TRBV4-1; the match to TRBD1 covers 8 bases. After removal of 2 bases from V and 8 bases from J, the junction contained 7 bases not matched to a gene. Germline V gene sequence: CDR1 MGHRA, CDR2 YSYEKL. The CDR3 totals 15 residues. For the CDR3, the DNA is TGCGCCAGCAGCCAACTACAGGGGGTTCCGGAAAAACTGTTTTTT. This sequence encodes CASSQLQGVPEKLFF.

This chain joins TRBV27 and TRBJ2-7, with 12 bases lining up with TRBD1. V was pared by 5 bases and J by 3 bases, with 5 bases of the junction left unmatched. The CDR3 has 15 residues. Germline CDR1 MNHEY, CDR2 SMNVEV (reference sequence). The CDR3 here is CASSLRDRGLYEQYF. Written as DNA, the CDR3 is TGTGCCAGCAGTCTCCGGGACAGGGGGCTCTACGAGCAGTACTTC.

The chain couples TRBV5-6 to TRBJ2-5; weak D call: TRBD2 (5 bases). From germline, CDR1 is SGHDT and CDR2 YYEEEE. The CDR3 is 15 amino acids. V lost 4 bases, J lost 5 bases, and 18 bases lay in between. The CDR3 DNA follows: TGTGCCAGCAGCATGATTACTAGTCTCGAGGAGACCCAGTACTTC. Protein product: CASSMITSLEETQYF.

J is TRBJ2-1 and V is TRBV2; 11 bases are shared with TRBD2. Germline CDR1 SNHLY, CDR2 FYNNEI. There are 18 residues in the CDR3. V lost 5 bases, J lost 7 bases, and 16 bases stayed unmatched. CDR3 protein: CASSSPSSGRTRGNEQFF. The CDR3 nucleotides read TGTGCCAGCAGTTCCCCTTCTAGCGGGAGGACGAGGGGAAATGAGCAGTTCTTC. Full variable domain (remainder filled in from reference TRBV2 and TRBJ2-1): EPEVTQTPSHQVTQMGQEVILRCVPISNHLYFYWYRQILGQKVEFLVSFYNNEISEKSEIFDDQFSVERPDGSNFTLKIRSTKLEDSAMYFCASSSPSSGRTRGNEQFFGPGTRLTVL.

The rearrangement joins TRBV19 to TRBJ2-7; 9 bases line up with TRBD1. The J segment lost 2 bases and the V segment lost 8 bases, leaving 4 bases of the junction unmatched. Looked up from germline, CDR1 is LNHDA and CDR2 is SQIVND (reference sequence). This CDR3 spans 13 amino acids. The CDR3 loop is CASGDRVTYEQYF. DNA of the CDR3: TGTGCCAGTGGGGACAGGGTAACCTACGAGCAGTACTTC.

The chain uses TRBV27 and TRBJ2-7; 9 bases agree with TRBD2. V lost 6 bases, J lost 8 bases, and 11 bases stayed unmatched. CDR1 is MNHEY and CDR2 is SMNVEV in the germline V gene (reference sequence). The CDR3 loop spans 14 amino acids. The CDR3 reads CASSSSGDLLQQYF. CDR3 nucleotides: TGTGCCAGCAGCTCTAGCGGGGACCTGTTACAGCAGTACTTC.

CDR3 DNA: TGTGCCAGCAGCCCGGGACACCGGAGCTCCTACAATGAGCAGTTCTTC. Translating it yields CASSPGHRSSYNEQFF. The chain employs TRBV13 and TRBJ2-1; a possible D gene is TRBD1 (6 bases). The V gene lost 5 bases and the J gene lost 0 bases, with 14 bases spanning the gap. CDR3 size: 16 residues. Germline-derived CDR1 and CDR2 are PRHDT and FYEKMQ (reference sequence).

The chain combines TRBV13 with TRBJ1-2, with TRBD1 matching over 7 bases. The CDR3 spans 16 residues. Per germline, CDR1 PRHDT and CDR2 FYEKMQ (reference sequence). Trimming cost V 4 bases and J 3 bases; bases outside gene matches: 11. The CDR3 is CASSSPGTESYYGYTF. The DNA of the CDR3 is TGTGCCAGCAGCTCACCCGGGACAGAAAGTTACTATGGCTACACCTTC.

This chain connects TRBV2 to TRBJ2-7; D is tentatively TRBD1 or TRBD2 (5 bases each). In germline, CDR1 is SNHLY, CDR2 FYNNEI. This CDR3 comprises 16 residues. V was trimmed by 4 bases and J by 1 base, leaving 17 bases between them. The CDR3 nucleotides are TGTGCCAGCAGTGGTCCGGGGCTGAGATATTCCTACGAGCAGTACTTC. Its protein product is CASSGPGLRYSYEQYF.

The chain has TRBV10-2 and TRBJ2-7; possible D gene TRBD1, 6 bases. The CDR3 has 13 amino acids. Germline CDR1 reads WSHSY; CDR2 reads SAAADI. Trimming took off 5 bases at V and 5 bases at J, with 13 bases between the two ends. As DNA, the CDR3 is TGCGCCAGCAGTCAGGGGTTTAGGGACGAGCAGTACTTC. Residues: CASSQGFRDEQYF.

The rearrangement joins TRBV27 to TRBJ2-1; TRBD1 matches 9 bases. The V segment lost 5 bases and the J segment 6 bases; nucleotides outside the gene matches: 5. CDR3 size: 14 residues. In germline, CDR1 is MNHEY, CDR2 SMNVEV (reference sequence). CDR3 residues: CASSPGQGSNEQFF. CDR3 in DNA: TGTGCCAGCAGTCCGGGACAGGGTAGCAATGAGCAGTTCTTC.

This clone has a single count. The chain uses TRBV28 and TRBJ2-7; tentative D call: TRBD2 (6 bases). Trimming removed 1 base from V and 7 bases from J, with 14 bases in between. This CDR3 contains 14 residues. Looked up from germline, CDR1 is MDHEN and CDR2 is SYDVKM. CDR3 region: CASSLLFGGSEQYF. CDR3 sequence (DNA): TGTGCCAGCAGTTTATTGTTCGGAGGGTCGGAGCAGTACTTC.

To note about this clone: The junction and the germline gene differ at one end; a read error may be behind it. V gene TRBV4-1 combines with J gene TRBJ1-2; 7 bases align to TRBD1. Germline V CDR1 and CDR2: MGHRA, YSYEKL. The CDR3 contains 14 residues. The CDR3 spells CASSRGTGDGGYTF. DNA for the CDR3: TGCGCCAGCAGCCGGGGAACAGGGGACGGAGGCTATACCTTC.

This clone was detected once. The chain joins TRBV6-1 to TRBJ1-1; unclear D gene. Germline assignment: CDR1 MNHNS and CDR2 SASEGT. Trimming took off 8 bases at V and 0 bases at J, with 10 bases between the two ends. The CDR3 has 13 residues. CDR3 DNA: TGTGCCAGCGTCGGTCTGATGAACACTGAAGCTTTCTTT. Amino acid sequence: CASVGLMNTEAFF.

J is TRBJ1-1 and V is TRBV27; no reliable D call. The CDR3 runs to 13 residues. Germline lookup yields CDR1 MNHEY and CDR2 SMNVEV (reference sequence). The V and J ends lost 3 bases and 3 bases respectively, with 8 bases between them. The CDR3, as DNA: TGTGCCAGCAGTTTGAACGCGGACACTGAAGCTTTCTTT. Its protein is CASSLNADTEAFF.

In this sample, this clone turned up once. This chain links TRBV18 with TRBJ1-1; no reliable D call. The V end was cut by 3 bases, the J end by 1 base, with 3 bases between. The CDR3 spans 12 residues. Per the germline V gene, CDR1 is KGHSH and CDR2 is LQKENI. CDR3 bases: TGTGCCAGCTCACCTAGGAACACTGAAGCTTTCTTT. This translates into CASSPRNTEAFF.

The rearrangement joins TRBV11-2 to TRBJ1-2, with TRBD1 matching over 8 bases. The J segment lost 4 bases and the V segment lost 4 bases, leaving 8 bases of the junction unmatched. Germline CDR1 and CDR2: SGHAT and FQNNGV. The CDR3 runs to 15 residues. The CDR3 reads CASSSTMGQAYGYTF. CDR3 DNA sequence: TGTGCCAGCAGCTCAACGATGGGACAGGCCTATGGCTACACCTTC. The entire variable domain, with the rest obtained from reference TRBV11-2 and TRBJ1-2, is as follows: EAGVAQSPRYKIIEKRQSVAFWCNPISGHATLYWYQQILGQGPKLLIQFQNNGVVDDSQLPKDRFSAERLKGVDSTLKIQPAKLEDSAVYLCASSSTMGQAYGYTFGSGTRLTVV.